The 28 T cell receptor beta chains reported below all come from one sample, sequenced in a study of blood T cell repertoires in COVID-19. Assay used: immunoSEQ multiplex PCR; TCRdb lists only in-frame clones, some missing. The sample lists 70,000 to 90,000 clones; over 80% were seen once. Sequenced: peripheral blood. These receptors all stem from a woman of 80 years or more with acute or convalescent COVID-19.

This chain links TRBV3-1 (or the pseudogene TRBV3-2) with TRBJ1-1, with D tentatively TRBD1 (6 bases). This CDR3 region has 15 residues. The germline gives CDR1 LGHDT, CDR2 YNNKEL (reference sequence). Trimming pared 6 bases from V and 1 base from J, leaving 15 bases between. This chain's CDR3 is CASRQTGFGNTEAFF. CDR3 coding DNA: TGTGCCAGCAGACAAACAGGGTTCGGGAACACTGAAGCTTTCTTT.

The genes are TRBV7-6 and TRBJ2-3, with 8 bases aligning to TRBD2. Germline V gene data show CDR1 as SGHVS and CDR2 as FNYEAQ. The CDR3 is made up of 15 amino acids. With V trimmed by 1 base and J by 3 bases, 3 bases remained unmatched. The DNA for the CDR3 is TGTGCCAGCAGCTTAGTAAGCGGGAGTACAGATACGCAGTATTTT. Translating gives CASSLVSGSTDTQYF. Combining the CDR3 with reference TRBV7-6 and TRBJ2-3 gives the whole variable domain GAGVSQSPRYKVTKRGQDVALRCDPISGHVSLYWYRQALGQGPEFLTYFNYEAQQDKSGLPNDRFSAERPEGSISTLTIQRTEQRDSAMYRCASSLVSGSTDTQYFGPGTRLTVL.

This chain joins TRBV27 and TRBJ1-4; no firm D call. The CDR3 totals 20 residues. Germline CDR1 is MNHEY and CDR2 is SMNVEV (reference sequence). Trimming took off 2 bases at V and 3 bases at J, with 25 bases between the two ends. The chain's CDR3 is CASSLRFQEGSVRANEKLFF. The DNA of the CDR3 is TGTGCCAGCAGTTTAAGGTTTCAGGAGGGTTCAGTGAGGGCTAATGAAAAACTGTTTTTT. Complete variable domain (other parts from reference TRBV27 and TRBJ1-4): EAQVTQNPRYLITVTGKKLTVTCSQNMNHEYMSWYRQDPGLGLRQIYYSMNVEVTDKGDVPEGYKVSRKEKRNFPLILESPSPNQTSLYFCASSLRFQEGSVRANEKLFFGSGTQLSVL.

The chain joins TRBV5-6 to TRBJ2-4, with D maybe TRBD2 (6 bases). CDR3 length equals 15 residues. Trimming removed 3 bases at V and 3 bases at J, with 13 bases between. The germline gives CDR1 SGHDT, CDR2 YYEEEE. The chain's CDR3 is CASSSLPGDKNIQYF. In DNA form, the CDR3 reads TGTGCCAGCAGCTCTCTCCCGGGGGACAAAAACATTCAGTACTTC. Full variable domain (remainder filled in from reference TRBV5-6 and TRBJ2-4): DAGVTQSPTHLIKTRGQQVTLRCSPKSGHDTVSWYQQALGQGPQFIFQYYEEEERQRGNFPDRFSGHQFPNYSSELNVNALLLGDSALYLCASSSLPGDKNIQYFGAGTRLSVL.

DNA for the CDR3: TGTGCCAGCAGCACTACAGCAGGAGGGTGGGGGAATGAAAAACTGTTTTTT. It is translated as CASSTTAGGWGNEKLFF. The V call is TRBV4-2, the J call TRBJ1-4, with a tentative D call TRBD1 (5 bases). Trimming removed 5 bases at V and 5 bases at J, with 21 bases between. The CDR3 has 17 residues. CDR1 LGHNA and CDR2 YNFKEQ come from the germline V gene.

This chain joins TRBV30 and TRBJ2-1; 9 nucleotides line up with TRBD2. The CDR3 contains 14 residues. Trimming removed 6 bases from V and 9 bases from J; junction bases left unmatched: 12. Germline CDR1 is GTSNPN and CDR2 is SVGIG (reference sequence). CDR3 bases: TGTGCCTGCTCGACCGGGACTAGCCCGCCTGAGCAGTTCTTC. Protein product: CACSTGTSPPEQFF.

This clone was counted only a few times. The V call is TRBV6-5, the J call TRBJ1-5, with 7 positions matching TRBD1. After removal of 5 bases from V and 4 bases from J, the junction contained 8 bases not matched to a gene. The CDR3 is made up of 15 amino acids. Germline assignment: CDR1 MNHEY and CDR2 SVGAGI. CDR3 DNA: TGTGCCAGCAGTCGGACAGGCGGCTCGAATCAGCCCCAGCATTTT. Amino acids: CASSRTGGSNQPQHF.

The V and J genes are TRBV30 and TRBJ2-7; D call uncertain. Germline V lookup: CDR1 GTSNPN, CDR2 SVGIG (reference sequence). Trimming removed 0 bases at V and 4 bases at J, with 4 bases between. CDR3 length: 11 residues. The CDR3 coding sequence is TGTGCCTGGAGTGTACTGTACGAGCAGTACTTC. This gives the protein CAWSVLYEQYF.

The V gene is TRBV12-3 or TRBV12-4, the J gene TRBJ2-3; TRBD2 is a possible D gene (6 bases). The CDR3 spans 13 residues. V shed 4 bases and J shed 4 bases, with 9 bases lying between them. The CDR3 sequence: CASSWRLADTQYF. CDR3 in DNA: TGTGCCAGCAGTTGGCGACTAGCAGATACGCAGTATTTT.

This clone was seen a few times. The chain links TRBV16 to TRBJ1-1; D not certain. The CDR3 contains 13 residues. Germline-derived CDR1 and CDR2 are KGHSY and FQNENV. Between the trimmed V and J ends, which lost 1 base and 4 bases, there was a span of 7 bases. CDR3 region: CASSQLRGTEAFF. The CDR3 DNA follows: TGTGCCAGCAGCCAATTGCGAGGCACTGAAGCTTTCTTT.

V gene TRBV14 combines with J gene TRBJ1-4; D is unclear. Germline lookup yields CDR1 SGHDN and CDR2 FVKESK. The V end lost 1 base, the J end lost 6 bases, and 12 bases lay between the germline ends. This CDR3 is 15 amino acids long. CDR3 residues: CASSQGGTTDEKLFF. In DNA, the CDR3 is TGTGCCAGCAGCCAAGGAGGAACAACGGATGAAAAACTGTTTTTT.

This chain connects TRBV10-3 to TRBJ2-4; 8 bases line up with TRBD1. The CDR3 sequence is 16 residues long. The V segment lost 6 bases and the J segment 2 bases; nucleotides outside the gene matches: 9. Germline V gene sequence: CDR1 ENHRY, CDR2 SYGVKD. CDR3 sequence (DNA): TGTGCCATCAGCACACAGGGGGATCATTCCAAAAACATTCAGTACTTC. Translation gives CAISTQGDHSKNIQYF.

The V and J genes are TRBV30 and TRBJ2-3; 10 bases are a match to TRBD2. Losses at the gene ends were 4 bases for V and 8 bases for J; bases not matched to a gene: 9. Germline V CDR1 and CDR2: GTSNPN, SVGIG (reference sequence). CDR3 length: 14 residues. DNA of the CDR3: TGTGCCTGGACTTGGAGCGGGGGGGCTGGTACGCAGTATTTT. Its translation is CAWTWSGGAGTQYF.

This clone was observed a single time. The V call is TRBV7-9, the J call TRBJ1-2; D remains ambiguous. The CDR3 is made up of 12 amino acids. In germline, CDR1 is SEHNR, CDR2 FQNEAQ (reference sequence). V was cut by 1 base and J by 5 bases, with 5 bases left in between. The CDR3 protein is CASSLVAYGYTF. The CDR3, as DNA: TGTGCCAGCAGCTTAGTGGCTTATGGCTACACCTTC.

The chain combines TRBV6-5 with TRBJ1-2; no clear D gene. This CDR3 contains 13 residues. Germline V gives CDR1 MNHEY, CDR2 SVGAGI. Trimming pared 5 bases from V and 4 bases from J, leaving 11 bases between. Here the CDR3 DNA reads TGTGCCAGCAGTCGCACTCCGTCCTATGGCTACACCTTC. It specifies CASSRTPSYGYTF.

The CDR3 here is CASSYSVHGAYEQYF. The CDR3, as DNA: TGTGCCAGCAGTTACTCGGTCCACGGGGCCTACGAGCAGTACTTC. This sequence joins TRBV6-5 and TRBJ2-7; a possible D gene is TRBD2 (5 bases). Germline CDR1 and CDR2: MNHEY and SVGAGI. The CDR3 extends over 15 amino acids. Trimming took off 0 bases at V and 2 bases at J, with 11 bases between the two ends.

The CDR3 bases are TGTGCCAGCAGGCGGGGGGTTTCTGAAGCTTTCTTT. Amino acids: CASRRGVSEAFF. V is TRBV6-5 and J is TRBJ1-1; possibly TRBD1 for D (5 bases). Germline lookup yields CDR1 MNHEY and CDR2 SVGAGI. V lost 6 bases, J lost 6 bases, and 11 bases lay in between. The CDR3 length is 12 residues.

For the CDR3, the DNA is TGCGCCAGCAGCCTGGGGACTAGCACAGATACGCAGTATTTT. As protein: CASSLGTSTDTQYF. The rearrangement uses TRBV5-1 and TRBJ2-3, with TRBD2 as a possible D gene (6 bases). The CDR3 covers 14 residues. CDR1 and CDR2 from the germline V gene are SGHRS and YFSETQ. V dropped 4 bases and J dropped 0 bases, with 9 bases sitting between them.

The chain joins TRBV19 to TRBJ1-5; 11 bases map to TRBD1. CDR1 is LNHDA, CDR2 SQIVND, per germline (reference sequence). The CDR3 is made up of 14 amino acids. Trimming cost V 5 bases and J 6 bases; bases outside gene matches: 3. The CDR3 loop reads CASSGTGGLQPQHF. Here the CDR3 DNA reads TGTGCCAGTAGTGGGACAGGGGGACTTCAGCCCCAGCATTTT.

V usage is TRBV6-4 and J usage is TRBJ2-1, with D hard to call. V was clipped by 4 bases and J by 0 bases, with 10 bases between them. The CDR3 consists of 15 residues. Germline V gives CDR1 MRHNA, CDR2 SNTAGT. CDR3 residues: CASSVEESSYNEQFF. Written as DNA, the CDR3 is TGTGCCAGCAGTGTTGAGGAGAGCTCCTACAATGAGCAGTTCTTC.

CDR3 loop: CASIQQSRGQMGRAFF. For the CDR3, the DNA is TGTGCCAGCATCCAACAATCCAGGGGGCAAATGGGTCGGGCTTTCTTT. The chain uses TRBV7-3 and TRBJ1-1, with 8 bases fitting TRBD1. J gave up 11 bases and V 7 bases, and 21 bases lay outside the gene matches. Looked up from germline, CDR1 is SGHTA and CDR2 is FQGTGA. There are 16 residues in the CDR3.

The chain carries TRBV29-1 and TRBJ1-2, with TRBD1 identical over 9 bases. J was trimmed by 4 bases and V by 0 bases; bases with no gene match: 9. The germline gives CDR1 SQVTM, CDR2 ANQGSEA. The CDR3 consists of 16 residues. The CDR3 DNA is TGCAGCGTTGAAGATTCGTTCGGGACAGGGCGCTATGGCTACACCTTC. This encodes CSVEDSFGTGRYGYTF.

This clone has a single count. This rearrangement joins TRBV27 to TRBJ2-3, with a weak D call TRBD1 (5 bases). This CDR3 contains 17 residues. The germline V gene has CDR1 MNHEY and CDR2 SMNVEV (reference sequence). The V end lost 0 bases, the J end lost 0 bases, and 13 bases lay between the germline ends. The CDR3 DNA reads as TGTGCCAGCAGTTTATCTACGACAGTTCCTAGCACAGATACGCAGTATTTT. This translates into CASSLSTTVPSTDTQYF.

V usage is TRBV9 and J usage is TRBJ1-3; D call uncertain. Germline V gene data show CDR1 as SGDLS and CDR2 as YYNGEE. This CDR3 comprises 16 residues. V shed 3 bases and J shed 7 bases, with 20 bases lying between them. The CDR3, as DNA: TGTGCCAGCAGCGAAACGAACGGGGTTCTTCCGAACACCATATATTTT. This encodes CASSETNGVLPNTIYF. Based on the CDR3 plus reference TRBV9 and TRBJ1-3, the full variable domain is DSGVTQTPKHLITATGQRVTLRCSPRSGDLSVYWYQQSLDQGLQFLIQYYNGEERAKGNILERFSAQQFPDLHSELNLSSLELGDSALYFCASSETNGVLPNTIYFGEGSWLTVV.

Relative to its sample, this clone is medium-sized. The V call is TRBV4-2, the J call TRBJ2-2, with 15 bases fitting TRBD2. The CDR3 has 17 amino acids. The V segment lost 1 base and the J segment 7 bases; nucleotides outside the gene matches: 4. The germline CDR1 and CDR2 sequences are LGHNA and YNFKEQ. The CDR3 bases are TGTGCCAGCAGCCAAGGGACTAGCGGGGGGGCCGGCGGGGAGCTGTTTTTT. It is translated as CASSQGTSGGAGGELFF.

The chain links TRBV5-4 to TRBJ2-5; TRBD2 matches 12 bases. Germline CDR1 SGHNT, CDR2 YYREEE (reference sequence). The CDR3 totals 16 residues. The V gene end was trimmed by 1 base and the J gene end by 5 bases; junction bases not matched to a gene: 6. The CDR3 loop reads CASSLKLAGGVETQYF. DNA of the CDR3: TGTGCCAGCAGCTTGAAACTAGCGGGAGGTGTTGAGACCCAGTACTTC.

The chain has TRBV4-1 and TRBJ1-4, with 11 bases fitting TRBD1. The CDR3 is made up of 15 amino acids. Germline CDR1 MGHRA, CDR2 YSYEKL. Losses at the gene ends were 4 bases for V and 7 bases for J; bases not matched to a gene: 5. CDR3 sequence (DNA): TGCGCCAGCAGCCCTACCGGGACAGGGGGTGAAAAACTGTTTTTT. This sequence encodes CASSPTGTGGEKLFF.

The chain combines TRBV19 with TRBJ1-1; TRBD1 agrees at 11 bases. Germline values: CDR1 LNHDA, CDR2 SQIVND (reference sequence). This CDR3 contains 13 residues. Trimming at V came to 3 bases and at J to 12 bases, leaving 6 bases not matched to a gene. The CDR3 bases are TGTGCCAGTAGTATGGGGACAGGGGGTGAGTCTTTCTTT. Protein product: CASSMGTGGESFF.